The clone carrying this T cell receptor (beta chain) was counted at least ten times. V was pared by 3 bases and J by 4 bases, with 4 bases of the junction left unmatched. The CDR3 sequence is 14 residues long. Germline V lookup: CDR1 MDHEN, CDR2 SYDVKM. A single record per CDR3 protein comes from TCRdb applying MiXCR to the 5' RACE reads. The repertoire holds 30,000 to 40,000 distinct CDR3 sequences, with roughly 3% as singletons. Described time point: sample taken at primary tumor resection. Approximately 70 TRACERx patients with early, untreated non-small cell lung cancer donated samples. Unsorted tumor, nontumor lung tissue or cryopreserved PBMC supplied the whole RNA. These data belong to a study of spatial heterogeneity in lung cancer. Study in general: Detected beta-chain sequences consistently exceeded alpha-chain sequences.

The chain employs TRBV28 and TRBJ2-3; 7 bases agree with TRBD1. The sequence was obtained from a male donor with early-stage non-small cell lung cancer. Sequenced material: normal lung tissue next to the tumor, taken at surgery. The CDR3 is CASSLYRGADTQYF. CDR3 coding DNA: TGTGCCAGCAGTTTGTACAGGGGTGCAGATACGCAGTATTTT.